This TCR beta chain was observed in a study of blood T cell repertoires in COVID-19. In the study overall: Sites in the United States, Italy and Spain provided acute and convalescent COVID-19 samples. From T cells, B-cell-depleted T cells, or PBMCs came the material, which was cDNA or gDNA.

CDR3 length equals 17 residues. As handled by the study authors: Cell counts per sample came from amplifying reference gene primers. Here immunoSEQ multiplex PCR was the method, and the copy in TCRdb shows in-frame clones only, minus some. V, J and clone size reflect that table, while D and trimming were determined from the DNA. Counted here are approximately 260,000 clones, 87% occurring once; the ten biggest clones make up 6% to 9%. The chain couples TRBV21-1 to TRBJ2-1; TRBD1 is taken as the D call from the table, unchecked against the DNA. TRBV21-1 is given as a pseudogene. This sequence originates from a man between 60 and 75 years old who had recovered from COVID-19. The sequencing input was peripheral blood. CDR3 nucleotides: TGTGCCAGACCTTCATCGGACAGGGGGATCTCCTACAATGAGCAGTTCTTC. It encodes CARPSSDRGISYNEQFF.